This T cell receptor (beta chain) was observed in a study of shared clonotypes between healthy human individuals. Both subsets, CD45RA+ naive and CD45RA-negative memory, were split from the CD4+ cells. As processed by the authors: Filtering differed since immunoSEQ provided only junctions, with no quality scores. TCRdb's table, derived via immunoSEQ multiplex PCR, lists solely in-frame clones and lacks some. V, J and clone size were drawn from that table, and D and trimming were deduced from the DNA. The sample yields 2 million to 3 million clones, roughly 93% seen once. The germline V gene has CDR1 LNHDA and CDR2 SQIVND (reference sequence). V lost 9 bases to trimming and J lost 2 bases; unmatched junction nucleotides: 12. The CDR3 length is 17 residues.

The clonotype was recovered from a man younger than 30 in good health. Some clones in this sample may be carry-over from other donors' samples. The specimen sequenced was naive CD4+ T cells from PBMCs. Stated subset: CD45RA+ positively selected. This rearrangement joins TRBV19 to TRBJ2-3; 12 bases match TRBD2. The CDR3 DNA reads TGTGCCAGCGGACTAGCGGGACCATCTTATTTCACAGATACGCAGTATTTT. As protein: CASGLAGPSYFTDTQYF. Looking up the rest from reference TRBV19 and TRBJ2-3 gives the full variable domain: DGGITQSPKYLFRKEGQNVTLSCEQNLNHDAMYWYRQDPGQGLRLIYYSQIVNDFQKGDIAEGYSVSREKKESFPLTVTSAQKNPTAFYLCASGLAGPSYFTDTQYFGPGTRLTVL.